The clone carrying this TCR beta chain has only a few counts. The source of the sample is a study of blood T cells in healthy people across ages. Study-level background: Template switching captured about one barcoded beta molecule per two T cells.

Then a second PCR, running roughly 7 to 11 cycles, was carried out with a sample-barcoded 5' primer and a J-beta primer mix. TCRdb re-called the 5' RACE reads with MiXCR, one entry per CDR3 protein. Found here are about 1.8 million distinct CDR3 sequences, around 48% of them singletons; the top ten hold 2% to 2.5%. Trimming left V 3 bases short and J 1 base short, with 13 bases between. The CDR3 consists of 15 residues. Germline loops: CDR1 DFQATT, CDR2 SNEGSKA (reference sequence). The chain has TRBV20-1 and TRBJ1-5; D ambiguous. The source material was blood. This TCR was sampled from a middle-aged woman in good health. CDR3 in amino acids: CSASSGEGSNQPQHF. The CDR3 nucleotides are TGCAGTGCTAGTTCCGGGGAAGGGAGCAATCAGCCCCAGCATTTT.